Given below is one T cell receptor (beta chain) in context. Its antigen is currently unknown. The source of the sample is a study of CD8+ T cells in alopecia areata. As for the study in general: Tofacitinib was taken orally by treated patients, and the dose was 5 to 10 mg twice daily. Study conclusions and caveats: Higher clonality was seen in lesional scalp than in normal scalp, especially in alopecia totalis/universalis.

As the sequencing template, cDNA was produced by extracting RNA and reverse transcribing it. Sequencing was performed with immunoSEQ multiplex PCR; in TCRdb, only in-frame clones are kept and a portion is missing. The table includes 90,000 to 100,000 clones, approximately 42% detected once. Germline values: CDR1 SEHNR, CDR2 FQNEAQ (reference sequence). Trimming removed 2 bases from V and 7 bases from J; junction bases left unmatched: 7. The CDR3 consists of 15 residues. Punch biopsies of lesional scalp, plus peripheral blood, were taken from alopecia areata patients. Sorted populations comprised CD4+ and CD8+ T cells obtained from PBMCs.

This chain uses TRBV7-9 with TRBJ2-4; 8 positions match TRBD1. Sequencing used CD4+ T cells sorted from blood. The receptor was isolated from a human donor with alopecia areata. CDR3: CASSLSDRGFNIQYF. CDR3 in DNA: TGTGCCAGCAGCTTATCTGACAGGGGTTTTAACATTCAGTACTTC.